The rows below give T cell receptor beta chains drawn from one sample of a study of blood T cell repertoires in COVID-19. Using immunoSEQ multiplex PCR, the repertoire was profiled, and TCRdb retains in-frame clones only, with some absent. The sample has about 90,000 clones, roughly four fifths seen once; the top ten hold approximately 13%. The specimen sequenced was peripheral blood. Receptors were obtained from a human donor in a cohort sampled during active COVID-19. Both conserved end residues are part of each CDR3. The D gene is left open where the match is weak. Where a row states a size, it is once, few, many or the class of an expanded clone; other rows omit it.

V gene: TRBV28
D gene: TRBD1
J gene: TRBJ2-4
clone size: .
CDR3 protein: CASSYRGPTIQYF
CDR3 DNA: TGTGCCAGCAGTTACAGGGGGCCTACCATTCAGTACTTC

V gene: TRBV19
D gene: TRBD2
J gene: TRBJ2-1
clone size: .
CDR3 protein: CASSPGGRNYNEQFF
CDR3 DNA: TGTGCCAGTAGCCCGGGAGGTAGAAACTACAATGAGCAGTTCTTC

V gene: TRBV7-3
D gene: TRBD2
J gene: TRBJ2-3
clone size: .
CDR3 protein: CASSLHPHVAGGNTDTQYF
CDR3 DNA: TGTGCCAGCAGCTTACATCCCCACGTAGCGGGGGGAAACACAGATACGCAGTATTTT

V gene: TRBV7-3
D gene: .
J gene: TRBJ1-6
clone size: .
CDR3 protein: CASSVSQASNSPLHF
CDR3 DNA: TGTGCCAGCAGCGTAAGCCAGGCGTCCAATTCACCCCTCCACTTT

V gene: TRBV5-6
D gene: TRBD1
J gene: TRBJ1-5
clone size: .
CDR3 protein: CASSLQGQGSGQPQHF
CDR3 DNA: TGTGCCAGCAGCTTGCAGGGACAGGGATCAGGTCAGCCCCAGCATTTT

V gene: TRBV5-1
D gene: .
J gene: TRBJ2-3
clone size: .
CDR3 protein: CASSLTTTDTQYF
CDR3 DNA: TGCGCCAGCAGCTTGACCACTACAGATACGCAGTATTTT

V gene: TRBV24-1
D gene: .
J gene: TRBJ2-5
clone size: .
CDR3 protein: CATSDRQETQYF
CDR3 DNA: TGTGCCACCAGTGACCGTCAAGAGACCCAGTACTTC

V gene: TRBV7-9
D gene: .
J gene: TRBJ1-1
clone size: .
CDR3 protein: CAAGRNLSTEAFF
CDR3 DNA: TGTGCCGCTGGGAGAAACCTGAGCACTGAAGCTTTCTTT

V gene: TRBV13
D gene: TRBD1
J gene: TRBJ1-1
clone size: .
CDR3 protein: CASSEGQAGTEAFF
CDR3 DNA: TGTGCCAGCAGCGAGGGACAGGCTGGCACTGAAGCTTTCTTT

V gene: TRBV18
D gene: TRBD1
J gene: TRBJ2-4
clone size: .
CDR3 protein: CASSPPGQTLAKNIQYF
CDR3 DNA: TGTGCCAGCTCACCACCGGGACAGACCTTAGCCAAAAACATTCAGTACTTC

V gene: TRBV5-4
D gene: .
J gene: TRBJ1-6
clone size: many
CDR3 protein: CASSSKGGRPSYNSPLHF
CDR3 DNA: TGTGCCAGCAGCTCGAAAGGGGGAAGGCCCTCCTATAATTCACCCCTCCACTTT

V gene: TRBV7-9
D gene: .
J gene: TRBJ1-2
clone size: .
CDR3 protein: CASSLENDRVYGYTF
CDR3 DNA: TGTGCCAGCAGCTTAGAAAACGACAGAGTCTATGGCTACACCTTC

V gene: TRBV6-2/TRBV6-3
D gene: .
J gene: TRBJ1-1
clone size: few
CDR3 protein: CASSYPDTEAFF
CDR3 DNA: TGTGCCAGCAGTTACCCGGACACTGAAGCTTTCTTT

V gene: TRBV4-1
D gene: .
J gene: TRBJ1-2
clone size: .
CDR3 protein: CASSQGPYYGYTF
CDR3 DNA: TGCGCCAGCAGCCAGGGGCCCTACTATGGCTACACCTTC

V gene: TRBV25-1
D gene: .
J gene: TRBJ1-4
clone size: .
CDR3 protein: CASSDSGLNEKLFF
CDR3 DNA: TGTGCCAGCAGTGACTCCGGACTCAATGAAAAACTGTTTTTT

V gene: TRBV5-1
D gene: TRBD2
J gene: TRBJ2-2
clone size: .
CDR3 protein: CASSAVAGTGTGELFF
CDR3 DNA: TGCGCCAGCAGCGCGGTAGCGGGGACCGGTACCGGGGAGCTGTTTTTT

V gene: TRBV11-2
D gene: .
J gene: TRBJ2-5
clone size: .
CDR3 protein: CASSSGGKRVETQYF
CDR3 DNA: TGTGCCAGCAGCTCCGGAGGGAAGAGGGTGGAGACCCAGTACTTC

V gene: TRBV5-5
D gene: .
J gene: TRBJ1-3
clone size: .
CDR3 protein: CASSFRQSSGNTIYF
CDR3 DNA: TGTGCCAGCAGCTTCAGGCAGTCCTCTGGAAACACCATATATTTT

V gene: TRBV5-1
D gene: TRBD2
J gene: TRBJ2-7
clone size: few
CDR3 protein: CASSLDSGGALEQYF
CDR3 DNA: TGCGCCAGCAGCTTGGACAGCGGGGGGGCTCTCGAGCAGTACTTC

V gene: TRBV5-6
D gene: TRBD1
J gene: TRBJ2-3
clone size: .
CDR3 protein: CASSPGQGRTDTQYF
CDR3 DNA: TGTGCCAGCAGCCCTGGACAGGGTCGCACAGATACGCAGTATTTT

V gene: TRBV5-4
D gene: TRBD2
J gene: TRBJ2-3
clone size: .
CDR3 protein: CASSSLAGGTDTQYF
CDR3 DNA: TGTGCCAGCAGCTCCCTAGCGGGGGGCACAGATACGCAGTATTTT

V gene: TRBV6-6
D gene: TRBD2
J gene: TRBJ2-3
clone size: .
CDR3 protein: CASSYSVAGGTDTQYF
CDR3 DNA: TGTGCCAGCAGTTACTCGGTAGCGGGGGGGACAGATACGCAGTATTTT

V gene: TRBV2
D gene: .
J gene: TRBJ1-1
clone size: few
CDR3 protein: CASNTGNTEAFF
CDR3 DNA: TGTGCCAGCAATACTGGGAACACTGAAGCTTTCTTT

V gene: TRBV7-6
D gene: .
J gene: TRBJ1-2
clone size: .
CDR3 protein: CASSKAGDYGYTF
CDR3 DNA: TGTGCCAGCAGCAAGGCAGGGGACTATGGCTACACCTTC

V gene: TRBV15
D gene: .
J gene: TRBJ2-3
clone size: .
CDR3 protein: CATSIQRNTDTQYF
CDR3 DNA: TGTGCCACCAGCATCCAGAGGAACACAGATACGCAGTATTTT

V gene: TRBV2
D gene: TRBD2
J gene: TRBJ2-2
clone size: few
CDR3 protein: CASSEGLAGNTGELFF
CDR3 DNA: TGTGCCAGCAGTGAAGGTCTAGCGGGGAACACCGGGGAGCTGTTTTTT

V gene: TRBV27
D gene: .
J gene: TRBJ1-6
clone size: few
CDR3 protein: CASSLEGLSSSYNSPLHF
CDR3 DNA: TGTGCCAGCAGTTTAGAGGGACTCTCGAGCTCCTATAATTCACCCCTCCACTTT

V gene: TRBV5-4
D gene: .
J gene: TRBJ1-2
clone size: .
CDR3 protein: CASSPQGDYGYTF
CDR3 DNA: TGTGCCAGCAGCCCACAGGGTGACTATGGCTACACCTTC

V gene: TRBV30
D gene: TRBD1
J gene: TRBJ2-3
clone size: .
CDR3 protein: CAWTRQGITDTQYF
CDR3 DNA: TGTGCCTGGACCCGACAGGGCATCACAGATACGCAGTATTTT

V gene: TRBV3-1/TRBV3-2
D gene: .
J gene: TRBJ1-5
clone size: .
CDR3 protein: CASSQDVGQPQHF
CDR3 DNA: TGTGCCAGCAGCCAAGACGTCGGTCAGCCCCAGCATTTT

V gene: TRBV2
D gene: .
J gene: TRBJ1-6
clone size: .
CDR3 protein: CASSADSIGGFNSPLHF
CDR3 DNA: TGTGCCAGCAGCGCAGACTCTATTGGGGGCTTTAATTCACCCCTCCACTTT

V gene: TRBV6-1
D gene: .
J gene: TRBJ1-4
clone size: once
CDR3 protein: CASSDKRTTNEKLFF
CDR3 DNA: TGTGCCAGCAGTGATAAGCGTACAACTAATGAAAAACTGTTTTTT

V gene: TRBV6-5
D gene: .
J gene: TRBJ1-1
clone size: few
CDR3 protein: CASSYGRTTSNTEAFF
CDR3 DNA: TGTGCCAGCAGTTACGGCAGGACAACTTCGAACACTGAAGCTTTCTTT

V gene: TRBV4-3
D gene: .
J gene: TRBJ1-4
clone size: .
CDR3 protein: CASSQDRPGRENEKLFF
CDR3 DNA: TGCGCCAGCAGCCAAGATCGTCCGGGACGGGAGAATGAAAAACTGTTTTTT

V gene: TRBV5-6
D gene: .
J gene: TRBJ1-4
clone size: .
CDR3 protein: CASSTQGWANEKLFF
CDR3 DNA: TGTGCCAGCAGCACCCAGGGTTGGGCTAATGAAAAACTGTTTTTT

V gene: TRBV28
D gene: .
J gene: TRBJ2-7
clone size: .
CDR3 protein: CASTQFSGTSSYEQYF
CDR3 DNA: TGTGCCAGCACCCAATTTTCCGGGACATCCTCCTACGAGCAGTACTTC

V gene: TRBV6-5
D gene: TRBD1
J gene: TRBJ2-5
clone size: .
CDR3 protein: CASRQGGRETQYF
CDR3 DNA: TGTGCCAGCCGACAGGGGGGAAGGGAGACCCAGTACTTC

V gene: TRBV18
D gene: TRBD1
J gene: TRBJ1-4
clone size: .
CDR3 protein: CASSPLTGSNEKLFF
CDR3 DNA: TGTGCCAGCTCACCACTGACAGGGAGTAATGAAAAACTGTTTTTT

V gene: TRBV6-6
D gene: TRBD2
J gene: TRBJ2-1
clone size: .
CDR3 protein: CASSPGLAGGSKNEQFF
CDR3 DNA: TGTGCCAGCAGTCCCGGACTAGCGGGGGGTAGTAAAAATGAGCAGTTCTTC

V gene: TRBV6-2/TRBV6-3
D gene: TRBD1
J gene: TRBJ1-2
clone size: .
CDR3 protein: CASSSTGGGYTF
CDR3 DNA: TGTGCCAGCAGTTCGACAGGGGGTGGCTACACCTTC

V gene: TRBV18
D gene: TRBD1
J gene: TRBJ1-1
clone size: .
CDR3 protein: CASSGTGGWNTEAFF
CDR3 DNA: TGTGCCAGCTCGGGGACAGGGGGGTGGAACACTGAAGCTTTCTTT

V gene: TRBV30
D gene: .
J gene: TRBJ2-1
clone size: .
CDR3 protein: CAWSTGLSNEQFF
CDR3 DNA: TGTGCCTGGAGTACGGGACTTTCGAATGAGCAGTTCTTC

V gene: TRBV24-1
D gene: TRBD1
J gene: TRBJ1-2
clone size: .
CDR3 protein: CATSEGTGYGYTF
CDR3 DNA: TGTGCCACCAGTGAGGGGACAGGTTATGGCTACACCTTC

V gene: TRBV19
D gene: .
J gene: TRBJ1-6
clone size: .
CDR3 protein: CASNNRKNSPLHF
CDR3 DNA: TGTGCCAGTAATAACAGAAAGAATTCACCCCTCCACTTT